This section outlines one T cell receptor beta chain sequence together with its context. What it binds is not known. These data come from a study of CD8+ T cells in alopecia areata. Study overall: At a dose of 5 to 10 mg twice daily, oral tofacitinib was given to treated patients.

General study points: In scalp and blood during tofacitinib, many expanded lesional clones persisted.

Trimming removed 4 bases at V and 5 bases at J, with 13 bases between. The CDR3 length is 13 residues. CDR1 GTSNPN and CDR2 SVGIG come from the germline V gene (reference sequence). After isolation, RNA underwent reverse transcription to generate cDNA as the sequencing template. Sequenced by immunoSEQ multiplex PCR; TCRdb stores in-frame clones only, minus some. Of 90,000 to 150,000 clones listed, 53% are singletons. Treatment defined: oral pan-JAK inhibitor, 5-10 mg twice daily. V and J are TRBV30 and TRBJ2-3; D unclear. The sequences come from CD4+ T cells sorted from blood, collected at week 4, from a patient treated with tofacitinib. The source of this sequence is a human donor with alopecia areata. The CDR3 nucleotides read TGTGCCTGGAAAGCCTCCTGGGTAGATACGCAGTATTTT. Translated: CAWKASWVDTQYF. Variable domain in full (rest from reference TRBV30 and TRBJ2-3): SQTIHQWPATLVQPVGSPLSLECTVEGTSNPNLYWYRQAAGRGLQLLFYSVGIGQISSEVPQNLSASRPQDRQFILSSKKLLLSDSGFYLCAWKASWVDTQYFGPGTRLTVL.